This T cell receptor beta chain was observed in a study of T cell responses to AZD1222 COVID-19 vaccine. Broader study findings: Dominant at 160-218 and 743-854, vaccine-associated CD4 TCRs also spanned spike.

Trimming took 5 bases from V and 5 from J; bases not matched to a gene: 12. Germline assignment: CDR1 SGHRS and CDR2 YFSETQ. The CDR3 spans 15 residues. Assay: immunoSEQ multiplex PCR; the TCRdb copy retains only in-frame clones and omits some. The sample yields some 180,000 clones, around 90% seen once. A word on this clone: Antigen unknown.

The receptor comes from an adult in good health. Material: peripheral blood, obtained on day 0 of AZD1222 vaccination. The gene calls are TRBV5-1 and TRBJ2-5; 7 bases are a match to TRBD1. The chain's CDR3 is CASRWTTGYLETQYF. The DNA of the CDR3 is TGCGCCAGCAGATGGACGACAGGGTATTTGGAGACCCAGTACTTC.